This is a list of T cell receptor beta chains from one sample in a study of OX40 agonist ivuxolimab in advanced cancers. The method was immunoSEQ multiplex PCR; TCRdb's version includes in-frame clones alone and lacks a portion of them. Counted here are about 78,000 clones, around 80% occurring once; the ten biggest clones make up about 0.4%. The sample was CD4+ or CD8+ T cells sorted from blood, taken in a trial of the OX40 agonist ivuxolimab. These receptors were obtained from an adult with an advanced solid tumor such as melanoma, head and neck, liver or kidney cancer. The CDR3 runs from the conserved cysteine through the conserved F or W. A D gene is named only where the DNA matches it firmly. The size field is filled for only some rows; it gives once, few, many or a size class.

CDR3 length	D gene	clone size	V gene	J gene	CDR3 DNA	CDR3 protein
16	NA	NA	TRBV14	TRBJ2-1	TGTGCCAGCAGCCAAGAAGGATGGCAGAGCTACAATGAGCAGTTCTTC	CASSQEGWQSYNEQFF
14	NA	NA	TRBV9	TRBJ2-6	TGTGCCAGCAGTACTAGTTCTGGGGCCAACGTCCTGACTTTC	CASSTSSGANVLTF
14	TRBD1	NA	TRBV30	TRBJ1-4	TGTGCCTGGACCCTCCCAGGGGGGGATGAAAAACTGTTTTTT	CAWTLPGGDEKLFF
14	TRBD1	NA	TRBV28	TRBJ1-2	TGTGCCAGCAGGCCGTCAGGGGGTTTTCCTGGCTACACCTTC	CASRPSGGFPGYTF
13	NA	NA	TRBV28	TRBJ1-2	TGTGCCAGCAGCTCGGGACTTCGATATGGCTACACCTTC	CASSSGLRYGYTF
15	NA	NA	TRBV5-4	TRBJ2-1	TGTGCCAGCAGCTTGGTTCTAGCGCCTTACAATGAGCAGTTCTTC	CASSLVLAPYNEQFF
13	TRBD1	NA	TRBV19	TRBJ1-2	TGTGCCAGTAGTCGGGGACAGTTTTATGGCTACACCTTC	CASSRGQFYGYTF
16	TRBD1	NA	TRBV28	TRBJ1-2	TGTGCCAGCAGTTTAGGACAGGGGAGGGGCGACTATGGCTACACCTTC	CASSLGQGRGDYGYTF
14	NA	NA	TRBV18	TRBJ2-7	TGTGCCAGCTCACCTCTCGACAGCTCCTACGAGCAGTACTTC	CASSPLDSSYEQYF
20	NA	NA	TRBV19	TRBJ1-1	TGTGCCAGTAGTATCCCGGCCTGGGGGGAGCCGTTTTCCATGAACACTGAAGCTTTCTTT	CASSIPAWGEPFSMNTEAFF
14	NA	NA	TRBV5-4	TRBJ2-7	TGTGCCAGCAGCGCACAATTCGACAACTACGAGCAGTACTTC	CASSAQFDNYEQYF
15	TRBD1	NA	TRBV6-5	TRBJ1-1	TGTGCCAGCAGTTACACAGGGGGGATGAACACTGAAGCTTTCTTT	CASSYTGGMNTEAFF
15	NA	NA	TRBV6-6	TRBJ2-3	TGTGCCAGCAGTTACGGTCGGGCGAACACAGATACGCAGTATTTT	CASSYGRANTDTQYF
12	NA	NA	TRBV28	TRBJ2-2	TGTGCCAGCAGCTCCATAACCGGGGAGCTGTTTTTT	CASSSITGELFF
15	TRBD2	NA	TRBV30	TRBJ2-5	TGTGCCTGGACCCCGGGCGGGGGGCTTAAAGAGACCCAGTACTTC	CAWTPGGGLKETQYF
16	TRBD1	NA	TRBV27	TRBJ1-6	TGTGCCAGCAGTTTAAAAGGGACAGTCCATAATTCACCCCTCCACTTT	CASSLKGTVHNSPLHF
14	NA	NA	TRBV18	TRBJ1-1	TGTGCCAGCTCAAACCGGGGCTCGAACACTGAAGCTTTCTTT	CASSNRGSNTEAFF
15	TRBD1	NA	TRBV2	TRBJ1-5	TGTGCCAGCAGTGAATGGGGGGCGGGACAGGGAAACCAGCATTTT	CASSEWGAGQGNQHF
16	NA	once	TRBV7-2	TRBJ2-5	TGTGCCAGCAGCTTACAGAGACTAGAGGGAATTGGGACCCAGTACTTC	CASSLQRLEGIGTQYF
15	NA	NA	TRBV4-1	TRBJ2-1	TGCGCCAGCAGCCATGCGGACGGCGTATACAATGAGCAGTTCTTC	CASSHADGVYNEQFF
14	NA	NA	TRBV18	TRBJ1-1	TGTGCCAGCTCACCAAGACAGGTAAACACTGAAGCTTTCTTT	CASSPRQVNTEAFF
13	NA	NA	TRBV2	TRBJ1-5	TGTGCCAGCAGTCAGACGTGGAATCAGCCCCAGCATTTT	CASSQTWNQPQHF
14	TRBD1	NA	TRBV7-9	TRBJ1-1	TGTGCCAGCAGCCTCAGGGGGCGGGACACTGAAGCTTTCTTT	CASSLRGRDTEAFF
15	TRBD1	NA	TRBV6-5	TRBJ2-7	TGTGCCAGCAGTCTTCTCGAGGGGGCTTCCTACGAGCAGTACTTC	CASSLLEGASYEQYF
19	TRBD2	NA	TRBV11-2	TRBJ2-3	TGTGCCAGCAGCCAAAAGCGACTAGCGGGGGGGATCAGCACAGATACGCAGTATTTT	CASSQKRLAGGISTDTQYF
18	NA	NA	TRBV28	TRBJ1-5	TGTGCCAGCAGAATTTCGAGGGGAGGAATTAATAGCAATCAGCCCCAGCATTTT	CASRISRGGINSNQPQHF
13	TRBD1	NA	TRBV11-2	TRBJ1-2	TGTGCCAGCAGCCGGGGACAGTTCGGAGGCTACACCTTC	CASSRGQFGGYTF
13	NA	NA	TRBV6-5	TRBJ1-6	TGTGCCAGCAGTAAAAAACTGGGATCACCCCTCCACTTT	CASSKKLGSPLHF
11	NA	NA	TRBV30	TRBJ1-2	TGTGCCTTGCAGGGGTTCTATGGCTACACCTTC	CALQGFYGYTF
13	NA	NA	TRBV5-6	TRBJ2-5	TGTGCCAGCAGCTTGTACGGTCCGGGGACCCAGTACTTC	CASSLYGPGTQYF
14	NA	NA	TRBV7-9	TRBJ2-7	TGTGCCAGCAGCTTCCTCCCGATTAACTACGAGCAGTACTTC	CASSFLPINYEQYF
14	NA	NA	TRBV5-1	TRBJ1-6	TGCGCCAGCACCTCGGGGGAGGGGAATTCACCCCTCCACTTT	CASTSGEGNSPLHF
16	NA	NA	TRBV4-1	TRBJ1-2	TGCGCCAGCAGCCAAGCTTCCTCGCGGACAGTTGATGGCTACACCTTC	CASSQASSRTVDGYTF
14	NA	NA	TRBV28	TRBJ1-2	TGTGCCAGCAGTTTATCTAAAATACAGGGTGGCTACACCTTC	CASSLSKIQGGYTF
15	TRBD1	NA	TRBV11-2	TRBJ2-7	TGTGCCAGCAGCCTTCTGGGACAGAGCCCCTACGAGCAGTACTTC	CASSLLGQSPYEQYF
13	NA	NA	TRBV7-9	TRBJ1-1	TGTGCCAGCAGCGGAGATAGTAACACTGAAGCTTTCTTT	CASSGDSNTEAFF
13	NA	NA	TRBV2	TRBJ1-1	TGTGCCAGCAGTGGAACAGGCCACACTGAAGCTTTCTTT	CASSGTGHTEAFF
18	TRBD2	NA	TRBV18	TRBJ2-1	TGTGCCAGCTCACCACCGGGACTAGCGGGGGGCTCCTACAATGAGCAGTTCTTC	CASSPPGLAGGSYNEQFF
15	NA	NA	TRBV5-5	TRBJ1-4	TGTGCCAGCAGCTTGGTAATGAGGTCAGGGGAAAAACTGTTTTTT	CASSLVMRSGEKLFF
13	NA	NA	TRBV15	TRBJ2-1	TGTGCCACCGGGACATACTCCTACAATGAGCAGTTCTTC	CATGTYSYNEQFF